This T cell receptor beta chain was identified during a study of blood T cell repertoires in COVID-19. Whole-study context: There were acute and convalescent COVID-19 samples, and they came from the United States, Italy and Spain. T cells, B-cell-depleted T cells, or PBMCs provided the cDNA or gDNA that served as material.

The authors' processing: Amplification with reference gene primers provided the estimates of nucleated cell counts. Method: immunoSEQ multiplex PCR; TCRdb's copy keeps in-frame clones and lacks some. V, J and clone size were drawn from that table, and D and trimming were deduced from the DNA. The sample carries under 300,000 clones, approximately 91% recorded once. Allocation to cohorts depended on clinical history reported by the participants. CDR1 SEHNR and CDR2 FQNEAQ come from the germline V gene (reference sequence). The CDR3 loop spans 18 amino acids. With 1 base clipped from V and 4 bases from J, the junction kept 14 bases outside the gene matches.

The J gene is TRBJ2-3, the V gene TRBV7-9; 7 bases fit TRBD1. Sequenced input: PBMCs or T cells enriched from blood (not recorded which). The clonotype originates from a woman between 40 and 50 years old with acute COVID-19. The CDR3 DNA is TGTGCCAGCAGCTTAGTTTCCCTCCGGGACAGTTTTTCAGATACGCAGTATTTT. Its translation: CASSLVSLRDSFSDTQYF. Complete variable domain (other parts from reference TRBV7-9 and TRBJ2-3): DTGVSQNPRHKITKRGQNVTFRCDPISEHNRLYWYRQTLGQGPEFLTYFQNEAQLEKSRLLSDRFSAERPKGSFSTLEIQRTEQGDSAMYLCASSLVSLRDSFSDTQYFGPGTRLTVL.